The 16 T cell receptor beta chains reported below all come from one sample, sequenced in a study of blood T cells in healthy people across ages. A second 7 to 11 cycle PCR used barcoded and J-beta primers. One entry per CDR3 protein results from TCRdb running MiXCR on the 5' RACE reads. The sample consists of about 800,000 distinct CDR3 sequences, about 25% of them appearing once. These same data were also listed under a study on T cells of mothers and their children.

The sequencing sample was made of blood. The receptors come from a boy between 10 and 17 years old in good health.

The chain uses TRBV7-9 and TRBJ2-4, with 13 bases lining up with TRBD2. This CDR3 region has 17 residues. CDR1 is SEHNR, CDR2 FQNEAQ, per germline (reference sequence). Trimming cost V 5 bases and J 3 bases; bases outside gene matches: 7. CDR3 sequence reads: CASSPGLAGPNKNIQYF. In DNA form, the CDR3 reads TGTGCCAGCAGCCCGGGACTAGCGGGACCCAACAAAAACATTCAGTACTTC.

This clonotype was seen a few times. The chain employs TRBV10-3 and TRBJ1-1; the D is unclear. Trimming left V 3 bases short and J 1 base short, with 12 bases between. CDR1 and CDR2 (germline): ENHRY, SYGVKD. This CDR3 is built from 15 residues. The CDR3 DNA sequence: TGTGCCATCAGTGACTTGAGGCCATCGAACACTGAAGCTTTCTTT. Its translation: CAISDLRPSNTEAFF.

V gene TRBV28 combines with J gene TRBJ2-5; D may be TRBD2 (6 bases). The J call is uncertain, as TRBJ2-1 better fits the DNA end. Germline loops: CDR1 MDHEN, CDR2 SYDVKM. The CDR3 covers 14 residues. The CDR3 reads CASSLGLATNEQFF. DNA for the CDR3: TGTGCCAGCAGTTTGGGACTCGCGACCAATGAGCAGTTCTTC.

The chain is built from TRBV10-3 and TRBJ1-1, with TRBD1 matching 8 bases. The junction had 4 bases not matched to a gene; V was cut back by 10 bases and J by 0 bases. This CDR3 spans 13 amino acids. Germline V gene lookup returns CDR1 ENHRY and CDR2 SYGVKD. The CDR3 sequence: CASGQGLNTEAFF. CDR3 in DNA: TGTGCCAGCGGACAGGGATTGAACACTGAAGCTTTCTTT.

V gene TRBV6-2 or TRBV6-3 combines with J gene TRBJ2-5; a weak D match, TRBD2 (6 bases). The CDR3 totals 12 residues. Trimming removed 7 bases at V and 5 bases at J, with 11 bases between. The germline V gene has CDR1 MNHEY and CDR2 SVGEGT. CDR3 region: CASTKTRETQYF. The CDR3 region has the DNA TGTGCCAGCACCAAGACTAGGGAGACCCAGTACTTC.

V gene TRBV12-3 or TRBV12-4 combines with J gene TRBJ2-1, with a possible D match to TRBD2 (6 bases). V was clipped by 7 bases and J by 15 bases, with 25 bases between them. The CDR3 sequence is 14 residues long. The CDR3 sequence: CASNPGWGPGVRFF. In nucleotides, the CDR3 is TGTGCCAGCAATCCCGGGTGGGGCCCGGGGGTTCGGTTCTTC.

This clonotype came up a few times. This chain links TRBV20-1 with TRBJ2-5; the D is unclear. V lost 3 bases to trimming and J lost 2 bases, with 10 bases between them. This CDR3 region has 13 residues. Per germline, CDR1 DFQATT and CDR2 SNEGSKA (reference sequence). The CDR3 region is CSARGTKQETQYF. CDR3 DNA sequence: TGCAGTGCTAGGGGCACGAAACAAGAGACCCAGTACTTC.

V and J are TRBV29-1 and TRBJ2-2; D uncertain. This CDR3 comprises 14 residues. Germline CDR1 is SQVTM and CDR2 is ANQGSEA. The V and J ends lost 2 bases and 2 bases respectively, with 9 bases between them. CDR3 nucleotide sequence: TGCAGCGTTGAAACTCAGGATAACACCGGGGAGCTGTTTTTT. This sequence encodes CSVETQDNTGELFF.

The rearrangement uses TRBV12-3 or TRBV12-4 and TRBJ1-2, with TRBD1 identical over 9 bases. V lost 5 bases, J lost 4 bases, and 14 bases stayed unmatched. The CDR3 has 17 residues. The CDR3 DNA reads TGTGCCAGCAGTCCCCTCCAACCGGGACAGGGTAGCTATGGCTACACCTTC. This translates into CASSPLQPGQGSYGYTF.

This clonotype showed up just a few times. The chain carries TRBV6-1 and TRBJ2-1; D gene uncertain. Germline CDR1 reads MNHNS; CDR2 reads SASEGT. This CDR3 contains 13 residues. V lost 10 bases and J 2 bases, leaving 12 bases between the germline ends. CDR3 bases: TGTGCCATCCTAGGCGATACCTACAATGAGCAGTTCTTC. Translated: CAILGDTYNEQFF.

This clonotype was counted between two and nine times. The CDR3 DNA sequence: TGTGCCAGCAGTTACTCAGACTTCGGGGTCGCGAACACTGAAGCTTTCTTT. Protein: CASSYSDFGVANTEAFF. The gene calls are TRBV6-5 and TRBJ1-1; D remains ambiguous. V was clipped by 0 bases and J by 1 base, with 15 bases between them. Germline V gives CDR1 MNHEY, CDR2 SVGAGI. This CDR3 spans 17 amino acids.

Only a few counts were recorded for this clonotype. CDR3 bases: TGTGCCAGCATAAGAGGGATTGAGGAGACCCAGTACTTC. As protein: CASIRGIEETQYF. The chain carries TRBV14 and TRBJ2-5, with a weak D call TRBD2 (5 bases). Between the trimmed V and J ends, which lost 7 bases and 5 bases, there was a span of 14 bases. This CDR3 comprises 13 residues. Germline-derived CDR1 and CDR2 are SGHDN and FVKESK.

This clonotype was seen more than once but under ten times. This rearrangement joins TRBV12-3 or TRBV12-4 to TRBJ1-4, with D possibly TRBD1 on 6 matching bases. Trimming stripped 10 bases from V and 4 bases from J, with 13 bases between. The CDR3 is 13 residues long. CDR3 in DNA: TGTGCCACTCGACAGGATCATAATGAAAAACTGTTTTTT. Translating gives CATRQDHNEKLFF.

The rearrangement uses TRBV5-6 and TRBJ1-1; no reliable D call. The CDR3 is 14 amino acids. Germline CDR1 SGHDT, CDR2 YYEEEE. Deletions cut 1 base from V and 1 base from J, with 8 bases between. Here the CDR3 reads CASSLKAKNTEAFF. The CDR3 DNA sequence: TGTGCCAGCAGCTTGAAAGCAAAGAACACTGAAGCTTTCTTT.

This clonotype was counted between two and nine times. This chain links TRBV29-1 with TRBJ2-2, with TRBD2 matching 9 bases. J was trimmed by 3 bases and V by 2 bases; bases with no gene match: 4. The CDR3 contains 15 residues. Germline CDR1 and CDR2: SQVTM and ANQGSEA. As DNA, the CDR3 is TGCAGCGTTGAACTAGCGGGGTACTACACCGGGGAGCTGTTTTTT. It yields the protein CSVELAGYYTGELFF.

CDR3 nucleotide sequence: TGTGCCAGCAGTTACGGGGTAGCGACAGATACGCAGTATTTT. It yields the protein CASSYGVATDTQYF. The chain combines TRBV6-5 with TRBJ2-3, with TRBD2 as a possible D gene (5 bases). Germline CDR1 is MNHEY and CDR2 is SVGAGI. The CDR3 contains 14 residues. V was cut by 2 bases and J by 3 bases, with 9 bases left in between.